The source of this TCR beta chain is a study of beta chain features in type 1 diabetes. Study-level background: Age, gender and cell yields were alike across patients and healthy donors. Examined across all samples were some 110 million sorted cells.

cDNA synthesis used the whole RNA isolate, giving expressed TCRB sequences. Measured with immunoSEQ multiplex PCR; TCRdb has only the in-frame clones, and not every one. The repertoire includes 600,000 to 650,000 clones, 15% to 19% of them detected once, and 0.093% sits in the top ten. As concerns this clone: Its antigen is not identified.

With 0 bases removed from V and 10 bases from J, the gap between germline ends came to 10 bases. The CDR3 has 14 amino acids. In germline, CDR1 is MNHNS, CDR2 SASEGT. Study-level findings and limits: Fewer insertions but more deletions were seen at VDJ junctions in type 1 diabetes patients.

This clonotype was obtained from a man younger than 35 in good health. The chain combines TRBV6-1 with TRBJ1-6; D remains ambiguous. Sequenced material: naive CD4+ T cells from blood. For the CDR3, the DNA is TGTGCCAGCAGTGAAGCCGGGGTAGGGTCACCCCTCCACTTT. Amino acid sequence: CASSEAGVGSPLHF.